The source of this T cell receptor beta chain is a study of identical twins. TCRdb reprocessed the 5' RACE reads with MiXCR, giving one entry per CDR3 protein. There are about 720,000 distinct CDR3 sequences in the sample; 15% to 20% occur only once, and under 15% lies in the top ten. This clonotype appeared a single time. These data were likewise used in another study, on T cells expressing NK-cell markers.

This receptor was obtained from a woman aged 18-29 years in good health. Sequencing was performed on PBMCs.

This chain's CDR3 is CSASWDRGNEQFF. CDR3 DNA sequence: TGCAGTGCTAGCTGGGACAGGGGCAATGAGCAGTTCTTC. The V gene is TRBV20-1, the J gene TRBJ2-1; TRBD1 aligns across 10 bases. This CDR3 has 13 residues. V lost 3 bases and J lost 6; bases outside the gene matches: 2. Germline loops: CDR1 DFQATT, CDR2 SNEGSKA (reference sequence).